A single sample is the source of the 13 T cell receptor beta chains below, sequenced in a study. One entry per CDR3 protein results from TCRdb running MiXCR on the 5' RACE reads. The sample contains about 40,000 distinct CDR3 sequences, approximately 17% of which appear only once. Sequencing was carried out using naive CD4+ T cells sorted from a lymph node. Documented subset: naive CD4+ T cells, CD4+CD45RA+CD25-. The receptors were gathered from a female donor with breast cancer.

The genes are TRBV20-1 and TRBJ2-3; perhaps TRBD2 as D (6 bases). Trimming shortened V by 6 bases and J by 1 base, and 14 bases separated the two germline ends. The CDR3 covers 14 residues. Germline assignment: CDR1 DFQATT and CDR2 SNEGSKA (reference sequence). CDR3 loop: CSARVGGGTDTQYF. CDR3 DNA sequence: TGCAGTGCCCGAGTGGGGGGAGGCACAGATACGCAGTATTTT.

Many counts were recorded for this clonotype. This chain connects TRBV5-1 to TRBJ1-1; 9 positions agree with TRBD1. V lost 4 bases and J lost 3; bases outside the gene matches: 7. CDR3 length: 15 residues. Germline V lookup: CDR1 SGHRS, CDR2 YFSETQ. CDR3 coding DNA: TGCGCCAGCAGCGTGACGGACAGGGGTGACACTGAAGCTTTCTTT. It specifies CASSVTDRGDTEAFF.

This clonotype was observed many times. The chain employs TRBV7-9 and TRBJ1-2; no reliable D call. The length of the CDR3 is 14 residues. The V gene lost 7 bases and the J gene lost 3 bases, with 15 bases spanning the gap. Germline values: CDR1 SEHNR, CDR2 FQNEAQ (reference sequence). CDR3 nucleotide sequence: TGTGCCAGCATCCCCTCGGGCGGCGACTATGGCTACACCTTC. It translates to CASIPSGGDYGYTF.

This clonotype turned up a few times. The CDR3 coding sequence is TGTGCCAGCAGCTTAGCGATAGCCAATGAGCAGTTCTTC. Its protein is CASSLAIANEQFF. The V call is TRBV7-2, the J call TRBJ2-1; D unclear. This CDR3 has 13 amino acids. In germline, CDR1 is SGHTA, CDR2 FQGNSA. Deletions cut 0 bases from V and 6 bases from J, with 6 bases between. Full variable domain (rest looked up from reference TRBV7-2 and TRBJ2-1): GAGVSQSPSNKVTEKGKDVELRCDPISGHTALYWYRQSLGQGLEFLIYFQGNSAPDKSGLPSDRFSAERTGGSVSTLTIQRTQQEDSAVYLCASSLAIANEQFFGPGTRLTVL.

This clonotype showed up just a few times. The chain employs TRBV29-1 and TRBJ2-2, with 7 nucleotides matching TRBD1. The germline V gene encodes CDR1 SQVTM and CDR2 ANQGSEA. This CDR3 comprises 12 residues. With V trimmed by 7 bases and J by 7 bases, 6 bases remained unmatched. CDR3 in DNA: TGCAGCGGTCGACAGGGACACGGGGAGCTGTTTTTT. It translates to CSGRQGHGELFF.

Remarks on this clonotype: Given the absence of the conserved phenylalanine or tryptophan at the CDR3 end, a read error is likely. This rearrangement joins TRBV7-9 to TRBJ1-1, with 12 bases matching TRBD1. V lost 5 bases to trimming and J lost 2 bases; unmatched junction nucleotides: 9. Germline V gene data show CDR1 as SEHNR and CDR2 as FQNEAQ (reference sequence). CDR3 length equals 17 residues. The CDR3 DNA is TGTGCCAGCAGCCTGCCGGGACAGGGGGCGAAAAACACTGAAGCTTTCCTT. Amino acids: CASSLPGQGAKNTEAFL.

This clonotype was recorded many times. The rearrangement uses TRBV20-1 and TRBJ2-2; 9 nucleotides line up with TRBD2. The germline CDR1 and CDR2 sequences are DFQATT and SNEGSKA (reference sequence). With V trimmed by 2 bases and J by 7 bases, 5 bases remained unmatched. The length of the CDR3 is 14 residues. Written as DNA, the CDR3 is TGCAGTGCTAGACTAGCGGGAACGGACGGGGAGCTGTTTTTT. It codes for CSARLAGTDGELFF.

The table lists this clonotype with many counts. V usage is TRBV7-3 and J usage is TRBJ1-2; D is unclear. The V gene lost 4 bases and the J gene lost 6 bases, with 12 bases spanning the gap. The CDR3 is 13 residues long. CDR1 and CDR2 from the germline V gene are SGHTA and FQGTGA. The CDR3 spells CASSSRSGDGYTF. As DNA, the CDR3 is TGTGCCAGCAGCTCCAGGAGCGGGGATGGCTACACCTTC.

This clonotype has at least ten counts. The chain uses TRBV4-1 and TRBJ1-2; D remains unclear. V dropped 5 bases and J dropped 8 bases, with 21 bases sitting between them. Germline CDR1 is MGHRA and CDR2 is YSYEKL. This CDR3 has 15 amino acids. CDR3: CASSDVRRREGGYTF. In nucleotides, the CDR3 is TGCGCCAGCAGCGACGTAAGGAGGCGGGAAGGCGGCTACACCTTC.

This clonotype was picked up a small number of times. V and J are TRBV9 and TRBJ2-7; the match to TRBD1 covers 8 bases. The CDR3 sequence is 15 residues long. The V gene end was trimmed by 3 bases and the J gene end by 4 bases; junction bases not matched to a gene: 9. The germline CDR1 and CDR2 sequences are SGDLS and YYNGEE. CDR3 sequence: CASSGQGQDSYEQYF. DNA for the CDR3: TGTGCCAGCAGCGGACAGGGGCAGGATAGTTACGAGCAGTACTTC.

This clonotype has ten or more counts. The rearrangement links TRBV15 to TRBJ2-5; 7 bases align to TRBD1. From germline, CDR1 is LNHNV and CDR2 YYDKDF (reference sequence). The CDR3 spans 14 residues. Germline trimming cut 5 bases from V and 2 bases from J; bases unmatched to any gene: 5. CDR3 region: CATSPSDRQETQYF. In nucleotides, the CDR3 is TGTGCCACCAGCCCCTCGGACAGGCAAGAGACCCAGTACTTC.

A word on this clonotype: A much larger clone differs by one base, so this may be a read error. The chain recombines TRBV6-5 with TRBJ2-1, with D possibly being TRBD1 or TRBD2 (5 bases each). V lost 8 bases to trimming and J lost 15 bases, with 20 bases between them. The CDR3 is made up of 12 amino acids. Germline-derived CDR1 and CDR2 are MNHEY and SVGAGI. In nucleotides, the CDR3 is TGTGCCAGCCCCCAGGGTCTAGCCGATATGTTCTTC. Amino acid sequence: CASPQGLADMFF.

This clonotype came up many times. This CDR3 reads CSAKPDANYGYTF. The CDR3 DNA follows: TGCAGTGCTAAACCGGATGCTAACTATGGCTACACCTTC. This chain joins TRBV20-1 and TRBJ1-2; D not certain. The germline CDR1 and CDR2 sequences are DFQATT and SNEGSKA (reference sequence). The V and J ends lost 4 bases and 0 bases respectively, with 9 bases between them. This CDR3 is built from 13 residues.